This T cell receptor beta chain was observed in a study of vaccination and CD4 T cells after COVID-19. Study-level information: After nasal swab PCR-confirmed SARS-CoV-2, fewer than ten convalescents had mild disease and one severe. Post-vaccine specimens were obtained a median 72 days after dose two (range 14 to 241).

Described treatment: approximately nine-day PBMC culture with coronavirus spike peptide pools or control peptides (ViraFEST assay). ViraFEST relied on peptide pools to expand antigen-specific T cells; the TCRs were sequenced afterward. CDR3 size: 14 residues. V lost 6 bases to trimming and J lost 5 bases, with 16 bases between them. The germline V gene has CDR1 LNHDA and CDR2 SQIVND (reference sequence). By frequency in the sample, this clonotype is medium-sized. The target antigen is unknown. Oncomine TCR Beta short-read sequencing was applied to DNA from cultured CD4+ T cells. MiXCR, run by TCRdb on the PCR reads, gives a single entry per CDR3 protein. The table includes over 9,500 distinct CDR3 sequences, roughly 53% detected once.

V and J are TRBV19 and TRBJ1-2, with no clear D. The sample was CD4+ T cells from blood, cultured in vitro. This sequence was found in a human donor who had recovered from COVID-19. CDR3 in DNA: TGTGCCAGTAGCCCGGGCCGAATTCCTTATGGCTACACCTTC. Translating it yields CASSPGRIPYGYTF.